The clone carrying this T cell receptor (beta chain) was picked up many times. Its antigen is not known. Germline V lookup: CDR1 SGHVS, CDR2 FQNEAQ. The CDR3 is 15 residues long. Trimming cost V 4 bases and J 0 bases; bases outside gene matches: 4. The data are from a study of T cell repertoires in cytomegalovirus infection. Study-wide results and limits: Cumulative frequency of public TCR beta families picked out carriers of CMV plus the relevant HLA. The ex vivo response showed dominance by HLA-C-restricted CMV-specific TCR beta clonotypes.

TCRdb processed the reads anew with MiXCR; each CDR3 protein has one entry. The profile shows about 230,000 distinct CDR3 sequences, under 25% of them singletons. This sequence was found in a human donor in good health (CMV status not recorded). Some clones in this sample may be carry-over from other donors' samples. V gene TRBV7-8 combines with J gene TRBJ2-7; 9 bases align to TRBD1. The specimen sequenced was CD8+ T cells from PBMCs. CDR3 sequence: CASSYRTGDSYEQYF. CDR3 nucleotides: TGTGCCAGCAGCTACCGGACAGGGGACTCCTACGAGCAGTACTTC.